This T cell receptor (beta chain) derives from a study of response to subunit inactivated influenza vaccine. Notes on the study in general: That few new T cells are recruited by each seasonal influenza vaccination was the authors' suggestion.

There are 16 residues in the CDR3. After removal of 5 bases from V and 2 bases from J, the junction contained 5 bases not matched to a gene. Germline V gives CDR1 DFQATT, CDR2 SNEGSKA (reference sequence). From the RT-PCR reads, TCRdb called clonotypes with MiXCR, one entry per CDR3 protein. This table holds 530,000 or so distinct CDR3 sequences, roughly 27% found once. Notes on this clonotype: The antigen is undetermined.

The TCR comes from a man aged 45-65 years who received an inactivated influenza vaccine. This specimen was CD4+ T cells sorted from PBMCs, taken roughly 5 days after vaccination. J is TRBJ2-6 and V is TRBV20-1; 11 nucleotides align to TRBD1. The chain's CDR3 is CSAHGQGATGANVLTF. As DNA, the CDR3 is TGCAGTGCTCACGGACAGGGGGCGACTGGGGCCAACGTCCTGACTTTC.